This T cell receptor beta chain was sequenced during a study of cytomegalovirus exposure and HLA in healthy donors. Turning to the study itself: As an earlier analysis found, around 190 million T cells yielded approximately 100 million unique TCR beta sequences.

Primers: 60 Vbeta forward and 13 Jbeta reverse. Clones were read by immunoSEQ multiplex PCR, and TCRdb kept only the in-frame ones, dropping some. Of about 200,000 clones in the sample, more than 60% were seen once. V was shortened by 5 bases and J by 1 base, with 16 bases between the two germline ends. The CDR3 is 16 amino acids. The V gene's germline CDR1 is SGHNT and CDR2 YYREEE (reference sequence). The chain employs TRBV5-4 and TRBJ2-1; perhaps TRBD2 as D (6 bases). The specimen sequenced was PBMCs. The receptor's source is a man aged 50 to 59 in good health and CMV-seronegative. CDR3 sequence: CASRGSGTSSYNEQFF. CDR3 bases: TGTGCCAGCAGGGGCTCCGGGACTTCTTCCTACAATGAGCAGTTCTTC.